The 9 T cell receptor beta chains below were found in one sample sequenced in a study of T cells in Graves' hyperthyroidism and ophthalmopathy. RNA transcripts gave rise to amplified TCR beta CDR3 regions. HTBI primers were employed in a first-round RT-PCR of the TCR CDR3. In TCRdb, the multiplex PCR reads were re-called with MiXCR into one record per CDR3 protein. The sample has some 440,000 distinct CDR3 sequences, 15% to 18% seen once. The sample consisted of blood. The receptors were sampled from a woman aged 18 to 35 with Graves' hyperthyroidism.

This clonotype appeared many times. The V gene is TRBV11-2, the J gene TRBJ2-3; TRBD2 aligns across 11 bases. Germline loops: CDR1 SGHAT, CDR2 FQNNGV. CDR3 length: 17 amino acids. J gave up 4 bases and V 2 bases, and 8 bases lay outside the gene matches. CDR3 sequence reads: CASSLLATSGNSDTQYF. As DNA, the CDR3 is TGTGCCAGCAGCTTATTGGCGACTAGCGGGAACTCAGATACGCAGTATTTT.

This clonotype has ten or more counts. V gene TRBV24-1 combines with J gene TRBJ2-3, with D perhaps being TRBD1 or TRBD2 (6 bases each). The ends were cut back, 3 bases at V and 5 bases at J, with 11 bases in the middle. Germline CDR1 KGHDR, CDR2 SFDVKD. The CDR3 length is 14 residues. The CDR3 sequence: CATSDEGGRDTQYF. The CDR3, as DNA: TGTGCCACCAGTGATGAGGGGGGTCGAGATACGCAGTATTTT.

This clonotype was seen ten or more times. The genes are TRBV18 and TRBJ1-5; 7 bases fit TRBD1. V was clipped by 4 bases and J by 6 bases; unmatched bases: 6. The CDR3 covers 14 residues. Per the germline V gene, CDR1 is KGHSH and CDR2 is LQKENI. The CDR3 is CASSQDRVGQPQHF. CDR3 DNA sequence: TGTGCCAGCTCACAAGACAGGGTTGGTCAGCCCCAGCATTTT.

At least ten counts were recorded for this clonotype. The chain is built from TRBV12-3 or TRBV12-4 and TRBJ2-7; 9 nucleotides agree with TRBD1. The CDR3 is made up of 18 amino acids. V shed 6 bases and J 3 bases; nucleotides not matched to a gene: 18. CDR3 sequence reads: CASSFGGQGRGSRYEQYF. CDR3 sequence (DNA): TGTGCCAGCAGCTTCGGGGGACAGGGAAGGGGGAGTCGCTACGAGCAGTACTTC.

This clonotype was seen many times. The V call is TRBV7-9, the J call TRBJ2-7; D ambiguous. The CDR3 extends over 14 amino acids. The V gene's germline CDR1 is SEHNR and CDR2 FQNEAQ (reference sequence). Trimming cost V 3 bases and J 2 bases, with 11 bases left between them. The CDR3 protein is CASSLMGSAYEQYF. As DNA, the CDR3 is TGTGCCAGCAGCTTGATGGGGTCCGCCTACGAGCAGTACTTC.

The chain is built from TRBV12-3 or TRBV12-4 and TRBJ2-3; unclear D gene. The CDR3 length is 14 residues. V lost 3 bases and J lost 0, with 7 bases in between. This CDR3 is CASSFTPSTDTQYF. CDR3 sequence (DNA): TGTGCCAGCAGTTTCACCCCAAGCACAGATACGCAGTATTTT.

This clonotype appeared a single time. One base away lies a much larger clone, so this may be a sequencing read error. The chain has TRBV11-1 and TRBJ1-3, with 8 bases matching TRBD1. V lost 8 bases, J lost 3 bases, and 12 bases stayed unmatched. The CDR3 has 16 residues. Looked up from germline, CDR1 is SGHAT and CDR2 is FQDESV (reference sequence). The CDR3 region has the DNA TGTGCCAGCGGCTCCCGATCCAGGGGGCTTGGAAACACCATATATTTT. It is translated as CASGSRSRGLGNTIYF.

Ten or more counts support this clonotype. The J gene is TRBJ1-2, the V gene TRBV10-3; tentatively, D is TRBD1 (5 bases). Trimming left V 2 bases short and J 4 bases short, with 14 bases between. The CDR3 has 15 amino acids. CDR1 and CDR2 (germline): ENHRY, SYGVKD. As DNA, the CDR3 is TGTGCCATCAGTGAGCCGCAGGGACTATCCTATGGCTACACCTTC. This translates into CAISEPQGLSYGYTF.

V usage is TRBV6-5 and J usage is TRBJ1-1; tentatively, D is TRBD1 (6 bases). Germline V lookup: CDR1 MNHEY, CDR2 SVGAGI. V lost 1 base and J 8 bases, leaving 11 bases between the germline ends. The CDR3 runs 13 residues. The CDR3 region has the DNA TGTGCCAGCAGTTACTTGTGGGGGCCAGAAGCTTTCTTT. Translated: CASSYLWGPEAFF.